This record covers a single T cell receptor beta chain. Per the authors' pipeline: Amplified reference gene primers provided the basis for estimating nucleated cell counts. Here immunoSEQ multiplex PCR was the method, and the copy in TCRdb shows in-frame clones only, minus some. The DNA was the basis for D and trimming; V, J and clone size are from that table. The table includes roughly 250,000 clones, 75% to 95% detected once. Participants were aged roughly 18 to 89 years from around 24 US areas. Resolution of symptoms, clearance, or two negative PCRs was present in recovered Cohort 3 donors. Per the germline V gene, CDR1 is SEHNR and CDR2 is FQNEAQ (reference sequence). J gave up 7 bases and V 5 bases, and 0 bases lay outside the gene matches. The length of the CDR3 is 11 residues. The data belong to a study of blood T cell repertoires in COVID-19. The wider study: The United States, Italy and Spain were the sources of the acute and convalescent COVID-19 samples.

The rearrangement joins TRBV7-9 to TRBJ1-2; the match to TRBD1 covers 8 bases. The sequence derives from a woman aged 18 to 35 who had recovered from COVID-19. The specimen sequenced was PBMCs or T cells enriched from blood (not recorded which). The CDR3 loop reads CASSDRGGYTF. The DNA for the CDR3 is TGTGCCAGCAGCGACAGGGGTGGCTACACCTTC.